The 4 T cell receptor beta chains below all came from one sample that was sequenced in a study of blood T cell repertoires in COVID-19. TCRdb keeps only in-frame clones here, not all; method: immunoSEQ multiplex PCR. The table has roughly 110,000 clones, roughly 80% seen once; the top ten hold approximately 1.5%. Sequences were obtained from peripheral blood. These receptors originate from a man between 45 and 60 years old with acute or convalescent COVID-19.

The chain employs TRBV6-5 and TRBJ1-5, with unresolved D. In germline, CDR1 is MNHEY, CDR2 SVGAGI. The CDR3 runs to 13 residues. V dropped 7 bases and J dropped 3 bases, with 10 bases sitting between them. Written as DNA, the CDR3 is TGTGCCAGCACGGAGCGGTACAATCAGCCCCAGCATTTT. This codes for CASTERYNQPQHF.

The V and J genes are TRBV2 and TRBJ2-6, with 8 nucleotides matching TRBD1. V shed 8 bases, J shed 4 bases, and the junction held 10 bases outside the gene matches. The germline CDR1 and CDR2 sequences are SNHLY and FYNNEI. There are 16 residues in the CDR3. This chain's CDR3 is CASRTKTGAGANVLTF. CDR3 DNA: TGTGCCAGCCGGACAAAGACAGGGGCCGGGGCCAACGTCCTGACTTTC.

The rearrangement links TRBV24-1 to TRBJ2-3; TRBD2 matches at 7 bases. Germline V gene sequence: CDR1 KGHDR, CDR2 SFDVKD. The CDR3 contains 15 residues. V was pared by 3 bases and J by 0 bases, with 2 bases of the junction left unmatched. The CDR3 is CATSDGGGSTDTQYF. CDR3 coding DNA: TGTGCCACCAGTGATGGGGGGGGTAGCACAGATACGCAGTATTTT.

This clone showed up just a few times. V usage is TRBV7-9 and J usage is TRBJ1-1; the D gene is possibly TRBD1 (6 bases). V was trimmed by 5 bases and J by 5 bases, leaving 18 bases between them. Germline V lookup: CDR1 SEHNR, CDR2 FQNEAQ (reference sequence). CDR3 length equals 15 residues. The CDR3 spells CASSPTGGQGTEAFF. For the CDR3, the DNA is TGTGCCAGCAGCCCAACGGGGGGGCAGGGAACTGAAGCTTTCTTT.